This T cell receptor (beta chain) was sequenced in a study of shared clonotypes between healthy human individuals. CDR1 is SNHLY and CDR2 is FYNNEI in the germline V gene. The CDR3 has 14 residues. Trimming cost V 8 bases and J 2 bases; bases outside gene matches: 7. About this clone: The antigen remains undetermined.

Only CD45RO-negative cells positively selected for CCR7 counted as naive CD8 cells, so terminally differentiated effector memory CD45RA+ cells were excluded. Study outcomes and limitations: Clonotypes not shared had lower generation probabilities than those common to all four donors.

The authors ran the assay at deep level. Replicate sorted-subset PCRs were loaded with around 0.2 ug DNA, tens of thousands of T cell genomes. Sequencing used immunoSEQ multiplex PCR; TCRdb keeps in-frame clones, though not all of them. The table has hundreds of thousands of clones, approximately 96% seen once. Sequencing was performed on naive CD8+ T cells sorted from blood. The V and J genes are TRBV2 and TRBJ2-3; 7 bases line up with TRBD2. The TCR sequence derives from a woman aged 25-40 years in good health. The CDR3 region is CASPGLPPTDTQYF. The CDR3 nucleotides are TGTGCCAGCCCGGGACTACCTCCCACAGATACGCAGTATTTT. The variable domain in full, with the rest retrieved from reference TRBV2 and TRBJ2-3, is EPEVTQTPSHQVTQMGQEVILRCVPISNHLYFYWYRQILGQKVEFLVSFYNNEISEKSEIFDDQFSVERPDGSNFTLKIRSTKLEDSAMYFCASPGLPPTDTQYFGPGTRLTVL.